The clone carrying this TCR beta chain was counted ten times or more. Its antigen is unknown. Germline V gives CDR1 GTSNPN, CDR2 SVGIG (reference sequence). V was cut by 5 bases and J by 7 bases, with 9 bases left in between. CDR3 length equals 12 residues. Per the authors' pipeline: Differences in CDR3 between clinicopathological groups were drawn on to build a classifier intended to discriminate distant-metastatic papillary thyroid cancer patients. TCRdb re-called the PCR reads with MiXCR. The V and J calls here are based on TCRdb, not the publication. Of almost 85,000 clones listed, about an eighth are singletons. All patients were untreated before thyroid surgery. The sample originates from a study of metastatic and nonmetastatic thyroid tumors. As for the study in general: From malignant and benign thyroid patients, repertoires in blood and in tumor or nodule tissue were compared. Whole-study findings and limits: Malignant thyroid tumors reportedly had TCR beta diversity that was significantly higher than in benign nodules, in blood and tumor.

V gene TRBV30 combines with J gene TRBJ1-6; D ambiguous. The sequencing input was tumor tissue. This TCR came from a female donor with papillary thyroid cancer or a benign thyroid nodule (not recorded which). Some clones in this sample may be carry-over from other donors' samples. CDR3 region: CAWDRINSPLHF. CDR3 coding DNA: TGTGCCTGGGACCGTATCAATTCACCCCTCCACTTT.